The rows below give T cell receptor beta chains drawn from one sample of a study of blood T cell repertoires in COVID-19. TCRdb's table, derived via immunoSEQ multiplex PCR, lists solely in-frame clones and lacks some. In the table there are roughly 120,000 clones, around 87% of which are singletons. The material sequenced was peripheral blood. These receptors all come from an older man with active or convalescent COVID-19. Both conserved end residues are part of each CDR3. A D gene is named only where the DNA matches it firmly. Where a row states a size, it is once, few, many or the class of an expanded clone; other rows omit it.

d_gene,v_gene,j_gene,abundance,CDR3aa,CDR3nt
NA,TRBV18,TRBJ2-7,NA,CASSPTELVSEQYF,TGTGCCAGCTCACCAACGGAGTTGGTCTCCGAGCAGTACTTC
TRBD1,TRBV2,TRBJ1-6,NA,CASRIRRGQPNSPLHF,TGTGCCAGCAGAATAAGACGGGGACAGCCTAATTCACCCCTCCACTTT
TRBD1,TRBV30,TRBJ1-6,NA,CAWSSGQGNSPLHF,TGTGCCTGGAGTTCGGGACAGGGCAATTCACCCCTCCACTTT
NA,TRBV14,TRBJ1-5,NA,CASSQGPNQPQHF,TGTGCCAGCAGCCAGGGCCCCAATCAGCCCCAGCATTTT
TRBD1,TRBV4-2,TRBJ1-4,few,CASSQEGTGGRYENLFF,TGTGCCAGCAGCCAAGAAGGGACAGGGGGTCGGTATGAAAACTTGTTTTTT
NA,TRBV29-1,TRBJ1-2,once,CSVDTLYGYTF,TGCAGCGTGGACACCCTCTATGGCTACACCTTC
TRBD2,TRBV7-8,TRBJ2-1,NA,CASSFPTSGSGDEQFF,TGTGCCAGCAGCTTCCCGACTAGCGGGAGTGGGGATGAGCAGTTCTTC
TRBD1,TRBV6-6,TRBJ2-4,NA,CASSPAGGSVAKNIQYF,TGTGCCAGCAGTCCGGCAGGGGGATCCGTAGCCAAAAACATTCAGTACTTC
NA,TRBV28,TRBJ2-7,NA,CASSRRSYEQYF,TGTGCCAGCAGTCGCCGGTCCTACGAGCAGTACTTC
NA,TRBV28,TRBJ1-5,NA,CASSPGGLRPQHF,TGTGCCAGCAGCCCAGGTGGACTTCGGCCCCAGCATTTT
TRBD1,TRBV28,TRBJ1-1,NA,CASRTGGAETEAFF,TGTGCCAGCAGGACAGGGGGCGCGGAGACTGAAGCTTTCTTT
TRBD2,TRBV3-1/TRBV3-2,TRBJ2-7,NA,CASSQPGLANEQYF,TGTGCCAGCAGCCAGCCGGGACTAGCCAACGAGCAGTACTTC
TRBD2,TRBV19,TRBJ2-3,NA,CASTATSATDTQYF,TGTGCCAGTACGGCGACTAGCGCCACAGATACGCAGTATTTT
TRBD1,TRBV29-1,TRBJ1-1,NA,CSVERQGNTEAFF,TGCAGCGTTGAAAGACAGGGGAACACTGAAGCTTTCTTT
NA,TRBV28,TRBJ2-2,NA,CASSLYGDTGELFF,TGTGCCAGCAGTTTATACGGAGACACCGGGGAGCTGTTTTTT
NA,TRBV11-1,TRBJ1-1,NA,CASSLTQGGTEAFF,TGTGCCAGCAGTCTAACCCAGGGCGGCACTGAAGCTTTCTTT
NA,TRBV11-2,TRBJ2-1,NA,CASSSRRTRGGEQFF,TGTGCCAGCAGCTCCCGCCGGACTAGAGGGGGTGAGCAGTTCTTC
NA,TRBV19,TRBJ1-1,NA,CASSTRDFMNTEAFF,TGTGCCAGTAGTACCCGGGACTTTATGAACACTGAAGCTTTCTTT
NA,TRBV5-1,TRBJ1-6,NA,CASSILTGTDNSPLHF,TGCGCCAGCAGCATTTTAACAGGGACCGATAATTCACCCCTCCACTTT
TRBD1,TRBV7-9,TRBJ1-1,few,CASSPGGQTEAFF,TGTGCCAGCAGCCCAGGGGGCCAGACTGAAGCTTTCTTT
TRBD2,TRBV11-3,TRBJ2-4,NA,CASSFRAGGGKNIQYF,TGTGCCAGCAGCTTCCGGGCAGGCGGGGGGAAAAACATTCAGTACTTC
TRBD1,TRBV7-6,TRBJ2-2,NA,CASSRTGNTGELFF,TGTGCCAGCAGCCGGACAGGGAACACCGGGGAGCTGTTTTTT
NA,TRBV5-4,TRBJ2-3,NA,CASSLERVTDTQYF,TGTGCCAGCAGCTTGGAGCGGGTCACAGATACGCAGTATTTT
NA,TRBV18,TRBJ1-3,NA,CASSLGSSGNTIYF,TGTGCCAGCTCACTGGGGAGCTCTGGAAACACCATATATTTT
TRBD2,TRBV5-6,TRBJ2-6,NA,CASSWVASGSRAGANVLTF,TGTGCCAGCAGCTGGGTCGCTAGCGGTTCGCGAGCTGGGGCCAACGTCCTGACTTTC
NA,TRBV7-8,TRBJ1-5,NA,CASSLGQSLLGNQPQHF,TGTGCCAGCAGTTTGGGACAATCTCTTCTGGGCAATCAGCCCCAGCATTTT
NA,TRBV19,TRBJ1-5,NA,CASSNMRSNQPQHF,TGTGCCAGTAGTAACATGAGGAGCAATCAGCCCCAGCATTTT
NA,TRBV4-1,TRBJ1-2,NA,CASSQDGGDAYGYTF,TGCGCCAGCAGCCAAGATGGAGGGGATGCCTATGGCTACACCTTC
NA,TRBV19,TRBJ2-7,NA,CASSASTSEQYF,TGTGCCAGTAGTGCCTCGACTAGCGAGCAGTACTTC